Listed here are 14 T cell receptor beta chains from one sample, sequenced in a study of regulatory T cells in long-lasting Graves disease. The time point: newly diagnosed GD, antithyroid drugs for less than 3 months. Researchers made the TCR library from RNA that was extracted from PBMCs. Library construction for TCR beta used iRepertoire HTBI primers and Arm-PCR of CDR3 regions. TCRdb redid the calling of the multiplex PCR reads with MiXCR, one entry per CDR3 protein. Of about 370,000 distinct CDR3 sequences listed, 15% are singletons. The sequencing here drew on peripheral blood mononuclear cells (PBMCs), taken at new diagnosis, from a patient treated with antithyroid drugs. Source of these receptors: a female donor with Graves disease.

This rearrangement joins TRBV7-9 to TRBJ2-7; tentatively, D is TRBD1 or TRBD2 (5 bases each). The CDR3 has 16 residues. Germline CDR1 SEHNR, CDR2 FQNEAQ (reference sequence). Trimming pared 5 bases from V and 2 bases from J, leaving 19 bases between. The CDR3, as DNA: TGTGCCAGCAGCGTTAACCGGGACCTACCCACCTACGAGCAGTACTTC. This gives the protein CASSVNRDLPTYEQYF.

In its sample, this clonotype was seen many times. The chain's CDR3 is CAWTGTLYNEQFF. Written as DNA, the CDR3 is TGTGCCTGGACAGGGACCCTCTACAATGAGCAGTTCTTC. The V gene is TRBV30, the J gene TRBJ2-1; perhaps D is TRBD1 or TRBD2 (5 bases each). The V end was cut by 4 bases, the J end by 3 bases, with 10 bases between. Germline V lookup: CDR1 GTSNPN, CDR2 SVGIG (reference sequence). This CDR3 region has 13 residues.

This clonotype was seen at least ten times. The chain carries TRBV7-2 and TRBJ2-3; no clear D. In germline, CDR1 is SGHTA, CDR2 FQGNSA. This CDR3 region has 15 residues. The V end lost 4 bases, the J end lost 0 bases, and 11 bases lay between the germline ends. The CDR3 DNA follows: TGTGCCAGCAGCTACATGGGTTCTAGCACAGATACGCAGTATTTT. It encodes CASSYMGSSTDTQYF.

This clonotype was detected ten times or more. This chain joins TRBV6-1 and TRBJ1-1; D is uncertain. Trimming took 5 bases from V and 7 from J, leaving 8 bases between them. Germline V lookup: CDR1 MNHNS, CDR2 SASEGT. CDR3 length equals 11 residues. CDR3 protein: CASSPDVEAFF. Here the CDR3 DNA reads TGTGCCAGCAGTCCGGACGTTGAAGCTTTCTTT.

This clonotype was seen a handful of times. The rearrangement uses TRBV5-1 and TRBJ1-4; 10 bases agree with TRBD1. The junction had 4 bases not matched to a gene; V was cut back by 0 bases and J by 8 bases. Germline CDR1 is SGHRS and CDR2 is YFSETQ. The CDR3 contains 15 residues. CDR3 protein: CASSLDGDRGEKLFF. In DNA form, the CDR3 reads TGCGCCAGCAGCTTGGATGGGGACAGGGGAGAAAAACTGTTTTTT. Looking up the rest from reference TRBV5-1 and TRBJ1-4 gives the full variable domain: KAGVTQTPRYLIKTRGQQVTLSCSPISGHRSVSWYQQTPGQGLQFLFEYFSETQRNKGNFPGRFSGRQFSNSRSEMNVSTLELGDSALYLCASSLDGDRGEKLFFGSGTQLSVL.

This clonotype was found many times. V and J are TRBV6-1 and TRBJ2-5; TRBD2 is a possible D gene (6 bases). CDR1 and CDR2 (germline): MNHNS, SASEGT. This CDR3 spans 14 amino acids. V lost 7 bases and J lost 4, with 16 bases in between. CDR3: CASTPVGGGETQYF. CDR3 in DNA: TGTGCCAGCACCCCCGTGGGGGGTGGAGAGACCCAGTACTTC.

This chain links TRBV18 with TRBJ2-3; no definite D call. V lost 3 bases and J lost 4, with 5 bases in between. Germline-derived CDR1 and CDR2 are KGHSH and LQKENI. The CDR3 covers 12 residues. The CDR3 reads CASSPFADTQYF. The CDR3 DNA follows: TGTGCCAGCTCACCCTTTGCAGATACGCAGTATTTT.

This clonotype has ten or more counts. In DNA form, the CDR3 reads TGTGCCAGCATCCCGGCAGGGCTCGGGAACAAGCAGTACTTC. It is translated as CASIPAGLGNKQYF. The rearrangement links TRBV5-5 to TRBJ2-7, with D perhaps being TRBD1 or TRBD2 (5 bases each). Germline CDR1 and CDR2: SGHKS and YYEKEE (reference sequence). Trimming stripped 6 bases from V and 8 bases from J, with 21 bases between. The CDR3 has 14 residues.

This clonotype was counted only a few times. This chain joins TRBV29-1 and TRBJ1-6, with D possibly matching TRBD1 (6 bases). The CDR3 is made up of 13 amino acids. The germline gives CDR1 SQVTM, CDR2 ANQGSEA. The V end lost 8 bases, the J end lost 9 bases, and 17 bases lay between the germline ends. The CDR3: CSHTGTRTSPLHF. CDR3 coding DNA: TGCAGCCATACCGGGACACGGACTTCACCCCTCCACTTT.

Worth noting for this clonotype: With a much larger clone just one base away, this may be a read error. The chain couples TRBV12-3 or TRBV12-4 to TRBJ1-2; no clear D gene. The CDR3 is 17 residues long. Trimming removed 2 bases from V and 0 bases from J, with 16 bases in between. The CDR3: CASSLSLRPAANYGYTF. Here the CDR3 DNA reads TGTGCCAGCAGTTTAAGTCTCAGGCCGGCGGCTAACTATGGCTACACCTTC.

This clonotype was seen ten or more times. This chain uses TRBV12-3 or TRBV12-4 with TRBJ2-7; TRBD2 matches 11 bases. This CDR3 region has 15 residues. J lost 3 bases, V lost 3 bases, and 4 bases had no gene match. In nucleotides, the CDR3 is TGTGCCAGCAGTTTCGCTAGCGGGAGGCTCTACGAGCAGTACTTC. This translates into CASSFASGRLYEQYF.

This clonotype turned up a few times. CDR3 sequence: CASSGRTAHEQFF. CDR3 DNA sequence: TGTGCCAGCAGCGGGCGGACTGCACATGAGCAGTTCTTC. The V call is TRBV7-9, the J call TRBJ2-1, with D possibly being TRBD2 (5 bases). The CDR3 has 13 residues. Between the trimmed V and J ends, which lost 5 bases and 8 bases, there was a span of 13 bases. CDR1 is SEHNR, CDR2 FQNEAQ, per germline (reference sequence).

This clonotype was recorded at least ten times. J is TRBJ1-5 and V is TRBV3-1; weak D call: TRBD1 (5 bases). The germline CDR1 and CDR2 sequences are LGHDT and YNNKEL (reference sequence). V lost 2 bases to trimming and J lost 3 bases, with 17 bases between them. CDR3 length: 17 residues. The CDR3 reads CASSQQSSRGVNQPQHF. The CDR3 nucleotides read TGTGCCAGCAGCCAACAGTCTAGTAGGGGAGTCAATCAGCCCCAGCATTTT.

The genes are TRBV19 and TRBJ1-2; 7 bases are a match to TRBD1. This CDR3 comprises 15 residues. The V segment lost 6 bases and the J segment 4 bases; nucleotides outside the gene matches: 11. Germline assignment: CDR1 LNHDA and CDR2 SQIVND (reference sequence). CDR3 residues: CASSPRAGGTYGYTF. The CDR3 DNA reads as TGTGCCAGTAGCCCCCGGGCAGGGGGGACCTATGGCTACACCTTC.